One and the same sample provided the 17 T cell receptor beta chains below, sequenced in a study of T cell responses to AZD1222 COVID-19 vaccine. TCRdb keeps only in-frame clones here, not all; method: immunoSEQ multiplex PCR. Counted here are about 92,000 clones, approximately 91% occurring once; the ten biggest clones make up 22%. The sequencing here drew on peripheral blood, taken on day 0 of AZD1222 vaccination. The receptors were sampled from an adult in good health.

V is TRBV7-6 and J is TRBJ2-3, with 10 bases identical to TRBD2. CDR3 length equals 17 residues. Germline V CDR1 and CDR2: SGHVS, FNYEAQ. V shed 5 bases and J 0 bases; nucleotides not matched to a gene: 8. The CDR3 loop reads CASSPRTSGASTDTQYF. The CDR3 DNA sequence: TGTGCCAGCAGCCCGAGGACTAGCGGCGCCAGCACAGATACGCAGTATTTT.

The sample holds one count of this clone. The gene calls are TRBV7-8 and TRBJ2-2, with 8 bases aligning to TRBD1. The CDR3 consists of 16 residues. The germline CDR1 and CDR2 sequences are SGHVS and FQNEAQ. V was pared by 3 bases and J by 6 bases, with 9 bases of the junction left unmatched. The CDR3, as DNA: TGTGCCAGCAGCTTCCCGACAGGGGCGATCGCCGGGGAGCTGTTTTTT. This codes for CASSFPTGAIAGELFF.

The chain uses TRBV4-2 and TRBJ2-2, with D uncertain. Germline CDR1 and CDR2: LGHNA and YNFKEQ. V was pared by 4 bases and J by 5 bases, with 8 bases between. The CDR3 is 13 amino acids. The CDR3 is CASSPHGTGELFF. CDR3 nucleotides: TGTGCCAGCAGCCCTCACGGTACCGGGGAGCTGTTTTTT.

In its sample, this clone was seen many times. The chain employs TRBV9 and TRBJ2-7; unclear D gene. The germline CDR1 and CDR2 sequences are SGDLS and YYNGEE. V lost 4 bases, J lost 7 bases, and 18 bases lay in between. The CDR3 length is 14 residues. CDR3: CASSLGHLSGEQYF. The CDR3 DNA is TGTGCCAGCAGCCTCGGGCACCTGTCTGGGGAGCAGTACTTC.

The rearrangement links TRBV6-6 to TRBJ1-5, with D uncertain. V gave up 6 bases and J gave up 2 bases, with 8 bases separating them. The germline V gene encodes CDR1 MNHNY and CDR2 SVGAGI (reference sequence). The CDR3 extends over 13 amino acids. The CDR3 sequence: CASRPLGNQPQHF. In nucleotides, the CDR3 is TGTGCCAGCAGGCCACTCGGCAATCAGCCCCAGCATTTT.

CDR3 DNA sequence: TGTGCCAGCAGCTTAGGAGATTTTGGAAACACCATATATTTT. Translated: CASSLGDFGNTIYF. This chain connects TRBV7-8 to TRBJ1-3; D gene ambiguous. The CDR3 runs 14 residues. Trimming left V 1 base short and J 3 bases short, with 7 bases between. Germline V gene lookup returns CDR1 SGHVS and CDR2 FQNEAQ. Drawing the rest from reference TRBV7-8 and TRBJ1-3, the complete variable domain is GAGVSQSPRYKVAKRGQDVALRCDPISGHVSLFWYQQALGQGPEFLTYFQNEAQLDKSGLPSDRFFAERPEGSVSTLKIQRTQQEDSAVYLCASSLGDFGNTIYFGEGSWLTVV.

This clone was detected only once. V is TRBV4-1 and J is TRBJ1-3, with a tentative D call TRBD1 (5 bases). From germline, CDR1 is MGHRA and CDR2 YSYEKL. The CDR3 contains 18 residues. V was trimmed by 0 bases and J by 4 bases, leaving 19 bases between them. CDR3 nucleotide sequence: TGCGCCAGCAGCCAAGACCCCAGAGGGGACGCCGCAGGAAACACCATATATTTT. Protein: CASSQDPRGDAAGNTIYF.

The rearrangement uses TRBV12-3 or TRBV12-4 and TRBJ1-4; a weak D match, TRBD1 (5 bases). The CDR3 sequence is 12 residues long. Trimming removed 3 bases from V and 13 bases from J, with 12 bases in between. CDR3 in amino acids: CASSFGGSVLFF. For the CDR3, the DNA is TGTGCCAGCAGTTTTGGGGGGTCGGTACTGTTTTTT.

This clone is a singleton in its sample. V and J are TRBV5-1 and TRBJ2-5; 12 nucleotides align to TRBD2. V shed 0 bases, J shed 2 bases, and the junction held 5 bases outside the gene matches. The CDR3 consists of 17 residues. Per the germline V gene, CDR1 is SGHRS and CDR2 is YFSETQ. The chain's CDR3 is CASSLAQLAGGQETQYF. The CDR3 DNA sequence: TGCGCCAGCAGCTTGGCCCAGCTAGCGGGGGGGCAAGAGACCCAGTACTTC.

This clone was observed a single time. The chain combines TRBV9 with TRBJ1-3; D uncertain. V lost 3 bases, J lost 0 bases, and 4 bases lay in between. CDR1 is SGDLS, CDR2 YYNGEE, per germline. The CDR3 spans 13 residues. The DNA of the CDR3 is TGTGCCAGCAGCGAATACTCTGGAAACACCATATATTTT. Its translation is CASSEYSGNTIYF.

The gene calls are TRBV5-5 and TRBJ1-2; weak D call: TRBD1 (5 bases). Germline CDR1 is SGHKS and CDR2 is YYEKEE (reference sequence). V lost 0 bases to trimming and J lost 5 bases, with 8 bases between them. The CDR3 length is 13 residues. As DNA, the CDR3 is TGTGCCAGCAGCTTGGGACAGAGTTATGGCTACACCTTC. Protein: CASSLGQSYGYTF.

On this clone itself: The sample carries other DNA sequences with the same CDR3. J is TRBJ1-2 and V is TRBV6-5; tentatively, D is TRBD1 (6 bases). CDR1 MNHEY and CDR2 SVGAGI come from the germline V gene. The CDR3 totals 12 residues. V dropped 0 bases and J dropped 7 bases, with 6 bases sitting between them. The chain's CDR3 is CASSYSGGGYTF. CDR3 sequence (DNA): TGTGCCAGCAGTTACTCAGGGGGTGGCTACACCTTC.

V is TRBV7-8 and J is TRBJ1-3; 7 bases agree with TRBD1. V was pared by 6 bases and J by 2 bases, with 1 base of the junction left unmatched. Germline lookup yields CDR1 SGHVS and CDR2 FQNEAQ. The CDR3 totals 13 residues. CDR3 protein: CASRQGTGNTIYF. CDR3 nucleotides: TGTGCCAGCAGACAGGGGACTGGAAACACCATATATTTT.

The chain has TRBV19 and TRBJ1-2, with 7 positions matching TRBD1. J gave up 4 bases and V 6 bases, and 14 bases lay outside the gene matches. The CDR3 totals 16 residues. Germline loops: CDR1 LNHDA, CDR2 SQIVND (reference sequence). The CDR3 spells CASSHSGAGGSYGYTF. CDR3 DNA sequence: TGTGCCAGTAGCCACTCCGGGGCAGGGGGTTCCTATGGCTACACCTTC.

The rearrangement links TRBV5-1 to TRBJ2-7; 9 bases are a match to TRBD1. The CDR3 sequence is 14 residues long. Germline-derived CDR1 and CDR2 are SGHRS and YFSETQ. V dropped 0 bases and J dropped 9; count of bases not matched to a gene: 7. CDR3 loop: CASSLGRSTGGQYF. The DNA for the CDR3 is TGCGCCAGCAGCTTGGGGCGTTCGACAGGGGGGCAGTACTTC.

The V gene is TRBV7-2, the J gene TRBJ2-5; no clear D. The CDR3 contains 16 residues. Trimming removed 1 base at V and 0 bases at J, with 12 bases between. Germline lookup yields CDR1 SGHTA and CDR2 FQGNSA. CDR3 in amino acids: CASSLVVGSYQETQYF. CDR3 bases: TGTGCCAGCAGCTTAGTTGTGGGCAGCTACCAAGAGACCCAGTACTTC.

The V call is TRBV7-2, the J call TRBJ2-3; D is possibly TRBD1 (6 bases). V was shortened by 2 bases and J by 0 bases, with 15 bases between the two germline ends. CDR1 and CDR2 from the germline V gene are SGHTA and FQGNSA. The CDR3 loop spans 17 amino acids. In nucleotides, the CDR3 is TGTGCCAGCAGCTTATGGTCTGGGGGCATTAGCACAGATACGCAGTATTTT. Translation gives CASSLWSGGISTDTQYF.